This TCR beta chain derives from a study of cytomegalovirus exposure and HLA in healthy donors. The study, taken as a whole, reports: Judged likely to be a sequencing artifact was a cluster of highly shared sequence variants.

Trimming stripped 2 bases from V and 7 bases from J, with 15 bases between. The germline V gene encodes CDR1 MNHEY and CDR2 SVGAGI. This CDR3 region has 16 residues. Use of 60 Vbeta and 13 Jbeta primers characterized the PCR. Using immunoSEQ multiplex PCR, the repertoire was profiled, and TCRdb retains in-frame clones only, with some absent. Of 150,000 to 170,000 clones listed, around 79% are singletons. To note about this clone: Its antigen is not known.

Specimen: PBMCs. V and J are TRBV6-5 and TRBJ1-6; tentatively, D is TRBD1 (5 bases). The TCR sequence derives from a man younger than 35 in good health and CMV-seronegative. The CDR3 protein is CASSYGAGKFNSPLHF. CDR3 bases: TGTGCCAGCAGTTACGGGGCAGGGAAGTTCAATTCACCCCTCCACTTT.